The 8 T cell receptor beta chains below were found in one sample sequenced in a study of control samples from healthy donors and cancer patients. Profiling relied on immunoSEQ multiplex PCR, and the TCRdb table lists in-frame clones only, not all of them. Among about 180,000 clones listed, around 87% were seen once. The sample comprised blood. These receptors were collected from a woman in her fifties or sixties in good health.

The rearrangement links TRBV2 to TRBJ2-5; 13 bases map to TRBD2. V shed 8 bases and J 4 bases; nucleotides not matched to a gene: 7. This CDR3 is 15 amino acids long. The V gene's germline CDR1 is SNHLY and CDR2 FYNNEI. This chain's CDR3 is CASGSTSGGPETQYF. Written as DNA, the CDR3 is TGTGCCAGCGGCTCGACTAGCGGGGGGCCAGAGACCCAGTACTTC.

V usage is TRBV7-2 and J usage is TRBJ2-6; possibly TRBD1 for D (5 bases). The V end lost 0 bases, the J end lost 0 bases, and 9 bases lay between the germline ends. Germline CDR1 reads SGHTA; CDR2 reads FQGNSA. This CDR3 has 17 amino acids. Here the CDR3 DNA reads TGTGCCAGCAGCTTAGCCAGGGCCCGCTCTGGGGCCAACGTCCTGACTTTC. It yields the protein CASSLARARSGANVLTF.

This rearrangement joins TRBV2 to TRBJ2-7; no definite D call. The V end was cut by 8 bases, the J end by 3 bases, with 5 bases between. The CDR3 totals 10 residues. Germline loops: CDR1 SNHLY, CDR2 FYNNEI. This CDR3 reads CASANYEQYF. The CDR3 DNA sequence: TGTGCCAGCGCAAACTACGAGCAGTACTTC.

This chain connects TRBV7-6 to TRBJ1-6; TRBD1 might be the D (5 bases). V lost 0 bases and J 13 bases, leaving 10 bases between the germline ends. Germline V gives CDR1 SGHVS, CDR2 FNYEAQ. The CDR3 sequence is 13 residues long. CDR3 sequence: CASSLAPTAPLHF. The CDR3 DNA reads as TGTGCCAGCAGCTTAGCGCCGACAGCTCCCCTCCACTTT. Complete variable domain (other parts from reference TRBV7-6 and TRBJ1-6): GAGVSQSPRYKVTKRGQDVALRCDPISGHVSLYWYRQALGQGPEFLTYFNYEAQQDKSGLPNDRFSAERPEGSISTLTIQRTEQRDSAMYRCASSLAPTAPLHFGNGTRLTVT.

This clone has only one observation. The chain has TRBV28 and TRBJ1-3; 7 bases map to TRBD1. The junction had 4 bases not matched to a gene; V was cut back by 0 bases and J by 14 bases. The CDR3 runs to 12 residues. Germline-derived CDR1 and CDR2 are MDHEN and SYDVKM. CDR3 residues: CASSLWTGSLYF. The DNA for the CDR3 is TGTGCCAGCAGTTTATGGACAGGGTCCCTATATTTT.

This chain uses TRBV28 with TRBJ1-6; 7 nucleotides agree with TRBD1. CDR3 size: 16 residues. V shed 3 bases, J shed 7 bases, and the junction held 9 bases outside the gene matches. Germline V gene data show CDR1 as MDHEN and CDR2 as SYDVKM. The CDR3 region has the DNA TGTGCCAGCAGTTTCATCGGGACAGCACGGAATTCACCCCTCCACTTT. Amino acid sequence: CASSFIGTARNSPLHF.

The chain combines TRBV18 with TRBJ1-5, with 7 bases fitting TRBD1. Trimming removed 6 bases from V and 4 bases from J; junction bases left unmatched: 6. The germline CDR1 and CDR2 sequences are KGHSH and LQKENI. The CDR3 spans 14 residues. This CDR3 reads CASSRQGGNQPQHF. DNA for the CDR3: TGTGCCAGCTCTCGACAGGGAGGGAATCAGCCCCAGCATTTT.

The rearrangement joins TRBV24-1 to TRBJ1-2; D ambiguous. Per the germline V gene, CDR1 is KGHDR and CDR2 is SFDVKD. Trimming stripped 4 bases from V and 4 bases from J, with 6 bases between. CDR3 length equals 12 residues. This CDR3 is CATSEGGYGYTF. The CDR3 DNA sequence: TGTGCCACCAGTGAAGGTGGCTATGGCTACACCTTC.